The present entry profiles one TCR beta chain with its context. Germline CDR1 and CDR2: MNHEY and SVGAGI. J was trimmed by 1 base and V by 3 bases; bases with no gene match: 2. The CDR3 loop spans 15 amino acids. This specimen comes from a study of blood T cell repertoires in COVID-19. Original handling: Estimation of nucleated cell counts relied on the amplification of reference gene primers. Sequencing was performed with immunoSEQ multiplex PCR; in TCRdb, only in-frame clones are kept and a portion is missing. The DNA gave D and trimming, while V, J and clone size come from that table. The sample consists of about 100,000 clones, more than 65% of them appearing once.

This chain links TRBV6-5 with TRBJ2-2; 7 positions agree with TRBD2. The receptor was isolated from a man between 65 and 79 years old with active or convalescent COVID-19. Sequencing used peripheral blood. CDR3 loop: CASSYSGGNTGELFF. The CDR3 DNA reads as TGTGCCAGCAGTTATTCGGGGGGGAACACCGGGGAGCTGTTTTTT.